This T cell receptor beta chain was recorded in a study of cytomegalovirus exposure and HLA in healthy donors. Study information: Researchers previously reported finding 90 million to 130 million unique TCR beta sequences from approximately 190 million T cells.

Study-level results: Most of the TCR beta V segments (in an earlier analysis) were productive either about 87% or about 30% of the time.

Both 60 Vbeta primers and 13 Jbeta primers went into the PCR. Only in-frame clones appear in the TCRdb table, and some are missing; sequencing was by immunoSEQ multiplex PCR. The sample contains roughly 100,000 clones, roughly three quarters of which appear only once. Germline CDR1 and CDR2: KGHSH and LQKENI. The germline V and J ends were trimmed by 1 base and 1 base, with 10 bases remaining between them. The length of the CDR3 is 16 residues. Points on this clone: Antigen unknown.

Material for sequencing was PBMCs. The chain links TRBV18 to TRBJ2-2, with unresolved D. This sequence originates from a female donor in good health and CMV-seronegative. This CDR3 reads CASSPRSPENTGELFF. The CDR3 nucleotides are TGTGCCAGCTCACCACGGTCCCCAGAGAACACCGGGGAGCTGTTTTTT.